These 2 T cell receptor beta chains came from one sample sequenced in a study of T-cell memory formation after mild COVID-19. MiXCR, run by TCRdb on the 5' RACE reads, gives a single entry per CDR3 protein. The sample lists a few hundred thousand distinct CDR3 sequences, more than 20% occurring once. Sample: PBMCs or a T cell subset sorted from them (not recorded which). The receptors shown here come from an adult woman who had mild COVID-19 (a few samples of this study predate the infection). Cell type and time point are not known.

This clonotype was observed many times. The rearrangement uses TRBV7-6 and TRBJ2-1, with 7 bases identical to TRBD2. With V trimmed by 1 base and J by 8 bases, 8 bases remained unmatched. Per germline, CDR1 SGHVS and CDR2 FNYEAQ. The CDR3 contains 15 residues. This CDR3 reads CASSLDAGVGYEQFF. The CDR3 DNA reads as TGTGCCAGCAGCTTAGACGCGGGAGTGGGTTATGAGCAGTTCTTC.

This clonotype was seen only a few times. The J gene is TRBJ2-4, the V gene TRBV5-1; TRBD1 might be the D (6 bases). The CDR3 is made up of 16 amino acids. V was trimmed by 4 bases and J by 0 bases, leaving 14 bases between them. CDR1 is SGHRS, CDR2 YFSETQ, per germline. This CDR3 is CASSPRDTKAKNIQYF. The DNA for the CDR3 is TGCGCCAGCAGCCCACGGGACACGAAAGCCAAAAACATTCAGTACTTC.